This T cell receptor beta chain was identified in a study of OX40 agonist ivuxolimab in advanced cancers. CDR1 SQVTM and CDR2 ANQGSEA come from the germline V gene. The CDR3 loop spans 13 amino acids. The V end lost 3 bases, the J end lost 2 bases, and 9 bases lay between the germline ends. The table came from immunoSEQ multiplex PCR; TCRdb's copy has only in-frame clones and leaves some out. This sample has tens of thousands of clones; around 84% occur once, and the top ten carry around a quarter. This TCR was recovered from an adult with an advanced solid tumor such as melanoma, head and neck, liver or kidney cancer. This material consisted of CD4+ or CD8+ T cells sorted from blood, taken in a trial of the OX40 agonist ivuxolimab. This chain uses TRBV29-1 with TRBJ2-3; D remains unclear. The DNA for the CDR3 is TGCAGCGTTGATACGGTTAACACAGATACGCAGTATTTT. It translates to CSVDTVNTDTQYF.